What follows is one T cell receptor (beta chain) and its context. As originally analysed: Researchers report that nucleated cell counts were estimated from reference gene primer amplification. Sequenced by immunoSEQ multiplex PCR; TCRdb stores in-frame clones only, minus some. The DNA was the basis for D and trimming; V, J and clone size are from that table. The sample includes 200,000 to 250,000 clones, around 85% seen only once; the top ten take 18%. The data belong to a study of blood T cell repertoires in COVID-19. Study information: Sites across the United States, Italy and Spain contributed samples from acute and convalescent COVID-19.

V trimming: 6 bases; J trimming: 7 bases; junction bases outside the gene matches: 3. The CDR3 sequence is 12 residues long. The study recruited people aged 18 to 89 years across roughly 25 US areas. This clonotype was sampled from a middle-aged man who had recovered from COVID-19. Sequencing was done on a sample of PBMCs or T cells enriched from blood (not recorded which). This rearrangement joins TRBV12-3 or TRBV12-4 to TRBJ2-7, with 10 nucleotides matching TRBD1. The CDR3 sequence: CASSWTGGEQYF. The CDR3 DNA follows: TGTGCCAGCAGCTGGACAGGGGGGGAGCAGTACTTC.